A few counts support the clone carrying this TCR beta chain. Its antigen is not known. The sample comes from a study of cytomegalovirus exposure and HLA in healthy donors. The study, taken as a whole, reports: Later work found that TCR association rates differed between HLA loci; DRB1 had the most and HLA-C the fewest. An Asian-associated ancestry cluster reportedly showed fewer N-insertions than the roughly 700-donor mean in a later analysis. Altogether, 150 to 200 TCR beta chains were recorded as cytomegalovirus-associated.

Germline V gene sequence: CDR1 SGHAT, CDR2 FQNNGV. V lost 1 base and J lost 0, with 13 bases in between. The CDR3 has 16 amino acids. The PCR contained 60 Vbeta and 13 Jbeta primers. Using immunoSEQ multiplex PCR, the repertoire was profiled, and TCRdb retains in-frame clones only, with some absent. The top ten clones hold approximately 4.8% of a sample with some 190,000 clones, 70% to 75% of them seen once. The clonotype comes from a man younger than 40 in good health and CMV-seropositive. This chain connects TRBV11-2 to TRBJ2-7, with a possible D match to TRBD2 (7 bases). The sample consisted of PBMCs. CDR3: CASSLAGGGTSYEQYF. For the CDR3, the DNA is TGTGCCAGCAGCTTAGCGGGGGGCGGAACCTCCTACGAGCAGTACTTC.